Included here is one T cell receptor (beta chain) sequence, with context. The multiple sclerosis control group consisted of treatment-naive patients whose relapsing-remitting disease, which was either stable or active, fulfilled revised McDonald criteria. This sample stems from a study of CD8 T cells in Susac syndrome. The germline CDR1 and CDR2 sequences are SQVTM and ANQGSEA. CDR3 size: 12 residues. With 4 bases removed from V and 1 base from J, the gap between germline ends came to 7 bases. RNA, at about 0.45 to 1 ug, was reverse transcribed with random hexamers. TCRdb independently ran MiXCR on the immunoSEQ multiplex PCR reads; one entry per CDR3 protein. The sample contains over 150,000 distinct CDR3 sequences, nearly 95% of which appear only once.

Sample: CD4+ T cells from PBMCs. This clonotype originated in a human donor with multiple sclerosis. The chain has TRBV29-1 and TRBJ1-2; no reliable D call. The DNA for the CDR3 is TGCAGCGTTGTGGCCCGTAACTATGGCTACACCTTC. It translates to CSVVARNYGYTF.